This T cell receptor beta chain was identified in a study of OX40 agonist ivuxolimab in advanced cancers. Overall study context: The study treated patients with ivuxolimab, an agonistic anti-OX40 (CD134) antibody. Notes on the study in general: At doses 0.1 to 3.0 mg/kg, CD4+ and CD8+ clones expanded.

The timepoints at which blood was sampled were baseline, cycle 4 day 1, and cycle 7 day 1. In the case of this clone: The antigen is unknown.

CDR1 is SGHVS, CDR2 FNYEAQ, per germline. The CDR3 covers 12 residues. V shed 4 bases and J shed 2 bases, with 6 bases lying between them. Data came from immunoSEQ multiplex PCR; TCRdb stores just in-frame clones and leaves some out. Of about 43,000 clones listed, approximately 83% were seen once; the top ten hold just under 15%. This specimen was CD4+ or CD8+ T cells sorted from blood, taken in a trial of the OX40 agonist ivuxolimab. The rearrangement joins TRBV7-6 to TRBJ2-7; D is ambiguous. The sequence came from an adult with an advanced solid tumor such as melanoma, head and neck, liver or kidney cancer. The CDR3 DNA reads TGTGCCAGCAGCTCCCAACCCTACGAGCAGTACTTC. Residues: CASSSQPYEQYF.